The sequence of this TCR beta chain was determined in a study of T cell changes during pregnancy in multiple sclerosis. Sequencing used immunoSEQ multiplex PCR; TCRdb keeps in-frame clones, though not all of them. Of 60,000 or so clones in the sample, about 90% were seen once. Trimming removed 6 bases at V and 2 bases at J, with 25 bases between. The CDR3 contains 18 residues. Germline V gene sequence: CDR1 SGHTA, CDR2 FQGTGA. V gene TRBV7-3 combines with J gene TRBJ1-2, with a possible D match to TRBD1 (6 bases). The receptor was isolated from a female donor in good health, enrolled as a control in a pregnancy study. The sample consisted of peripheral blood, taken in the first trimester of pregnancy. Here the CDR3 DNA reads TGTGCCAGCAGTCAAAACTGGGGGGGGCTTGGTCCCAACTATGGCTACACCTTC. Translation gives CASSQNWGGLGPNYGYTF.